This TCR beta chain was retrieved from a study of blood T cell repertoires in COVID-19. Study as a whole: Specimens from acute and convalescent COVID-19 originated in the United States, Italy and Spain.

Assay used: immunoSEQ multiplex PCR; TCRdb lists only in-frame clones, some missing. Among roughly 190,000 clones listed, 84% were seen once. No more than 2 weeks before study entry, exposed participants had met a case of COVID-19. The source material was PBMCs or T cells enriched from blood (not recorded which). This TCR was sampled from a woman in her twenties or thirties who had been exposed to COVID-19.

The CDR3 DNA reads TGTGCCAGCAAATTCGGGACTAGCAACACCGGGGAGCTGTTTTTT. It encodes CASKFGTSNTGELFF. The V gene is TRBV6-5, the J gene TRBJ2-2; 9 bases align to TRBD2. CDR1 and CDR2 from the germline V gene are MNHEY and SVGAGI. J lost 2 bases, V lost 7 bases, and 5 bases had no gene match. The CDR3 totals 15 residues.